This passage covers 29 T cell receptor beta chains from one sample sequenced in a study of blood T cells in healthy people across ages. Using a J-beta primer mix together with a sample-barcoded 5' primer, a second PCR was run for about 6 to 11 cycles. TCRdb used MiXCR to reprocess the 5' RACE reads, holding one entry per CDR3 protein. The data contain roughly 1.5 million distinct CDR3 sequences, roughly two fifths of them seen just once; the ten biggest clones take up around 4%. The specimen was blood. The receptor source for this set is a woman aged 18 to 35 in good health.

In regard to this clonotype: At one of its ends the junction is not consistent with the germline gene, which may arise from a read error. The rearrangement uses TRBV6-2 or TRBV6-3 and TRBJ1-1, with D perhaps matching TRBD1 (5 bases). Germline V gene data show CDR1 as MNHEY and CDR2 as SVGEGT. The CDR3 extends over 14 amino acids. CDR3 nucleotides: TGTGTCAGCAGTTACTCGAGGGGAAGGACTGAAGCTTTCTTT. This encodes CVSSYSRGRTEAFF.

This chain links TRBV11-2 with TRBJ2-5, with 9 positions matching TRBD2. The V segment lost 5 bases and the J segment 2 bases; nucleotides outside the gene matches: 6. There are 15 residues in the CDR3. Germline lookup yields CDR1 SGHAT and CDR2 FQNNGV. The CDR3, as DNA: TGTGCCAGCAGCGGTAGACTAGCGGAACAAGAGACCCAGTACTTC. Translating gives CASSGRLAEQETQYF.

This chain uses TRBV12-3 or TRBV12-4 with TRBJ2-3, with TRBD1 identical over 7 bases. V shed 10 bases and J 1 base; nucleotides not matched to a gene: 14. This CDR3 comprises 16 residues. The CDR3 sequence is CANNVGVGTGTDTQYF. CDR3 DNA sequence: TGTGCCAACAACGTAGGGGTGGGGACAGGCACAGATACGCAGTATTTT.

This clonotype was recorded a few times. This chain connects TRBV15 to TRBJ1-5; D possibly corresponds to TRBD1 (6 bases). Germline V gene sequence: CDR1 LNHNV, CDR2 YYDKDF (reference sequence). Deletions cut 0 bases from V and 6 bases from J, with 12 bases between. This CDR3 region has 15 residues. CDR3 DNA sequence: TGTGCCACCAGCAGAGAGCGGGGGGCGGTTCAGCCCCAGCATTTT. This translates into CATSRERGAVQPQHF.

The gene calls are TRBV6-2 or TRBV6-3 and TRBJ2-7, with 10 bases fitting TRBD2. The DNA end is more similar to TRBJ2-5, so the J call may be wrong. CDR3 length: 15 amino acids. Looked up from germline, CDR1 is MNHEY and CDR2 is SVGEGT. Here the CDR3 reads CASRPQRGGQETQYF. CDR3 nucleotide sequence: TGTGCCAGCAGACCACAGCGGGGGGGCCAAGAGACCCAGTACTTC.

This clonotype has only a few counts. V and J are TRBV20-1 and TRBJ2-1; TRBD2 matches 9 bases. From germline, CDR1 is DFQATT and CDR2 SNEGSKA (reference sequence). The V segment lost 0 bases and the J segment 8 bases; nucleotides outside the gene matches: 8. The CDR3 is 15 residues long. The CDR3, as DNA: TGCAGTGCTAGAGATCTGGCGGGAGGGCCCCATGAGCAGTTCTTC. This gives the protein CSARDLAGGPHEQFF.

This chain joins TRBV12-3 or TRBV12-4 and TRBJ2-3; 7 bases align to TRBD1. CDR3 length: 15 amino acids. The V gene end was trimmed by 6 bases and the J gene end by 3 bases; junction bases not matched to a gene: 9. The CDR3: CASSGQDSRTDTQYF. The CDR3 nucleotides are TGTGCCAGCAGCGGACAGGACTCGCGAACAGATACGCAGTATTTT.

The chain couples TRBV3-1 to TRBJ2-3; 7 bases align to TRBD2. This CDR3 is built from 14 residues. J lost 5 bases, V lost 2 bases, and 4 bases had no gene match. Looked up from germline, CDR1 is LGHDT and CDR2 is YNNKEL (reference sequence). CDR3 sequence reads: CASSQRTRVDTQYF. The CDR3 DNA reads as TGTGCCAGCAGCCAAAGGACTAGGGTAGATACGCAGTATTTT.

The J gene is TRBJ2-4, the V gene TRBV13, with 11 nucleotides matching TRBD2. Gene TRBJ2-5 matches the end of the DNA better, so the J call may be wrong. CDR3 length: 17 amino acids. CDR1 is PRHDT and CDR2 is FYEKMQ in the germline V gene (reference sequence). This CDR3 reads CASSIIAGGPNQETQYF. CDR3 DNA sequence: TGTGCCAGCAGCATCATAGCGGGAGGGCCAAATCAAGAGACCCAGTACTTC.

The CDR3 is CASSLTSGGSYEQYF. As DNA, the CDR3 is TGTGCCAGCAGCTTAACTAGCGGGGGCTCCTACGAGCAGTACTTC. The chain employs TRBV7-2 and TRBJ2-7; 11 nucleotides agree with TRBD2. V shed 2 bases, J shed 0 bases, and the junction held 0 bases outside the gene matches. The CDR3 spans 15 residues. CDR1 is SGHTA and CDR2 is FQGNSA in the germline V gene.

This clonotype was seen ten or more times. The chain links TRBV4-3 to TRBJ2-5, with 9 bases that match TRBD2. The length of the CDR3 is 16 residues. The germline CDR1 and CDR2 sequences are LGHNA and YSLEER. Trimming removed 0 bases from V and 4 bases from J; junction bases left unmatched: 6. Here the CDR3 DNA reads TGCGCCAGCAGCCAAGACGGGGGAGCGGGGGGAGAGACCCAGTACTTC. Its translation is CASSQDGGAGGETQYF.

V is TRBV25-1 and J is TRBJ2-3; possibly TRBD1 for D (6 bases). The ends were cut back, 5 bases at V and 0 bases at J, with 9 bases in the middle. The CDR3 runs 14 residues. Germline V gene data show CDR1 as MGHDK and CDR2 as SYGVNS. CDR3 in DNA: TGTGCCAGCAGTAACAGGGTTAGCACAGATACGCAGTATTTT. Translated: CASSNRVSTDTQYF.

V and J are TRBV3-1 and TRBJ1-3, with D maybe TRBD1 (5 bases). This CDR3 contains 15 residues. Looked up from germline, CDR1 is LGHDT and CDR2 is YNNKEL (reference sequence). V dropped 4 bases and J dropped 0 bases, with 10 bases sitting between them. The CDR3 protein is CASSRDGSSGNTIYF. DNA of the CDR3: TGTGCCAGCAGCCGGGACGGGTCCTCTGGAAACACCATATATTTT.

The chain links TRBV28 to TRBJ2-1, with 7 bases identical to TRBD2. Losses at the gene ends were 5 bases for V and 9 bases for J; bases not matched to a gene: 7. CDR1 and CDR2 (germline): MDHEN, SYDVKM. The CDR3 sequence is 13 residues long. The CDR3 DNA reads TGTGCCAGCAGTCCCGGACTAGTCGTTGAGCAGTTCTTC. Its protein product is CASSPGLVVEQFF.

This clonotype was detected only once. In nucleotides, the CDR3 is TGTGCCAGCAGCGTCAGTAGGCTCACCGGGGAGCTGTTTTTT. Translating it yields CASSVSRLTGELFF. The rearrangement uses TRBV7-8 and TRBJ2-2; no clear D. The V end lost 5 bases, the J end lost 4 bases, and 11 bases lay between the germline ends. Germline values: CDR1 SGHVS, CDR2 FQNEAQ. This CDR3 comprises 14 residues.

This chain connects TRBV27 to TRBJ1-5; D gene uncertain. CDR3 length equals 14 residues. From germline, CDR1 is MNHEY and CDR2 SMNVEV (reference sequence). Trimming removed 7 bases at V and 6 bases at J, with 16 bases between. The CDR3 spells CASKAHGLSQPQHF. The CDR3, as DNA: TGTGCCAGCAAAGCCCACGGGCTCAGTCAGCCCCAGCATTTT.

This clonotype has at least ten counts. This chain links TRBV18 with TRBJ2-1, with D possibly matching TRBD2 (6 bases). Per germline, CDR1 KGHSH and CDR2 LQKENI. Trimming shortened V by 2 bases and J by 0 bases, and 8 bases separated the two germline ends. The CDR3 spans 15 residues. Here the CDR3 reads CASSPAGSSYNEQFF. Here the CDR3 DNA reads TGTGCCAGCTCACCAGCGGGGAGCTCCTACAATGAGCAGTTCTTC.

The chain links TRBV20-1 to TRBJ2-1; D gene ambiguous. Between the trimmed V and J ends, which lost 0 bases and 7 bases, there was a span of 10 bases. The CDR3 runs to 13 residues. Germline V gene data show CDR1 as DFQATT and CDR2 as SNEGSKA (reference sequence). The CDR3 nucleotides are TGCAGTGCTAGAGATAGGAAACATAATGAGCAGTTCTTC. This gives the protein CSARDRKHNEQFF.

The chain joins TRBV7-2 to TRBJ2-5, with D perhaps TRBD2 (5 bases). Germline V gives CDR1 SGHTA, CDR2 FQGNSA. Trimming left V 2 bases short and J 4 bases short, with 11 bases between. The CDR3 spans 14 residues. CDR3 amino acids: CASSLNTGRETQYF. In nucleotides, the CDR3 is TGTGCCAGCAGCTTAAACACGGGGAGAGAGACCCAGTACTTC.

This chain links TRBV2 with TRBJ2-3; the match to TRBD1 covers 7 bases. The trim removed 6 bases at V and 3 bases at J, leaving 9 bases unmatched. The CDR3 is made up of 15 amino acids. Germline lookup yields CDR1 SNHLY and CDR2 FYNNEI. The CDR3 loop reads CASRNQGQKTDTQYF. The DNA of the CDR3 is TGTGCCAGCAGAAATCAGGGACAGAAGACAGATACGCAGTATTTT. Filled out from reference TRBV2 and TRBJ2-3, the complete variable domain reads EPEVTQTPSHQVTQMGQEVILRCVPISNHLYFYWYRQILGQKVEFLVSFYNNEISEKSEIFDDQFSVERPDGSNFTLKIRSTKLEDSAMYFCASRNQGQKTDTQYFGPGTRLTVL.

The table lists this clonotype with a few counts. The chain employs TRBV29-1 and TRBJ2-1; the D is unclear. Germline loops: CDR1 SQVTM, CDR2 ANQGSEA. With 4 bases removed from V and 3 bases from J, the gap between germline ends came to 16 bases. This CDR3 spans 15 amino acids. The CDR3 sequence is CSVVGRLNIYNEQFF. The CDR3 DNA reads as TGCAGCGTTGTTGGTCGTCTAAACATCTACAATGAGCAGTTCTTC.

This clonotype was detected once. The V gene is TRBV11-2, the J gene TRBJ1-2, with a possible D match to TRBD1 (5 bases). Between the trimmed V and J ends, which lost 6 bases and 3 bases, there was a span of 17 bases. Germline V gene sequence: CDR1 SGHAT, CDR2 FQNNGV. The CDR3 length is 15 residues. This chain's CDR3 is CASSFQGPFDYGYTF. CDR3 nucleotide sequence: TGTGCCAGCAGTTTTCAGGGCCCCTTCGACTATGGCTACACCTTC.

This clonotype showed up just a few times. The chain carries TRBV7-2 and TRBJ1-2; 8 nucleotides match TRBD1. Germline CDR1 is SGHTA and CDR2 is FQGNSA. The CDR3 consists of 12 residues. The V and J ends lost 2 bases and 7 bases, in that order; junction bases with no gene match: 0. CDR3 in DNA: TGTGCCAGCAGCTTACAGGGGGCTGGCTACACCTTC. Its translation is CASSLQGAGYTF.

This clonotype was detected a few times. This sequence joins TRBV15 and TRBJ2-3, with TRBD2 matching 13 bases. Germline lookup yields CDR1 LNHNV and CDR2 YYDKDF (reference sequence). Trimming cost V 4 bases and J 1 base; bases outside gene matches: 8. The CDR3 extends over 18 amino acids. The CDR3 coding sequence is TGTGCCACCAGCAAAGGACTAGCGGGAGTCTGGGGCACAGATACGCAGTATTTT. This codes for CATSKGLAGVWGTDTQYF.

The CDR3 region has the DNA TGTGCCACCGTTCCAGGGGGCTCCTACAATGAGCAGTTCTTC. It specifies CATVPGGSYNEQFF. The chain is built from TRBV10-3 and TRBJ2-1; 7 bases match TRBD1. V shed 10 bases and J 0 bases; nucleotides not matched to a gene: 6. From germline, CDR1 is ENHRY and CDR2 SYGVKD. The CDR3 runs 14 residues.

V and J are TRBV29-1 and TRBJ1-2; D unclear. Germline CDR1 reads SQVTM; CDR2 reads ANQGSEA. This CDR3 is built from 13 residues. V was pared by 7 bases and J by 2 bases, with 14 bases between. The CDR3 is CSATQSLNYGYTF. CDR3 DNA: TGCAGCGCGACACAGTCTTTAAACTATGGCTACACCTTC.

This clonotype was counted many times. The chain links TRBV7-2 to TRBJ2-1; no reliable D call. This CDR3 comprises 14 residues. The ends were cut back, 2 bases at V and 6 bases at J, with 11 bases in the middle. Germline V lookup: CDR1 SGHTA, CDR2 FQGNSA. The CDR3 here is CASSLFPASNEQFF. The CDR3 bases are TGTGCCAGCAGCTTATTTCCAGCTAGCAATGAGCAGTTCTTC.

The rearrangement links TRBV27 to TRBJ2-1; D is uncertain. The V end was cut by 6 bases, the J end by 14 bases, with 5 bases between. CDR1 and CDR2 from the germline V gene are MNHEY and SMNVEV (reference sequence). This CDR3 is 8 amino acids long. CDR3 DNA: TGTGCCAGCAGGGCCGAGTTCTTC. It translates to CASRAEFF.

V is TRBV4-3 and J is TRBJ2-3; tentative D call: TRBD1 (6 bases). The germline gives CDR1 LGHNA, CDR2 YSLEER. The CDR3 extends over 15 amino acids. The V end lost 4 bases, the J end lost 4 bases, and 15 bases lay between the germline ends. The CDR3 is CASSRTGYSPDTQYF. For the CDR3, the DNA is TGCGCCAGCAGCCGCACAGGGTATTCCCCAGATACGCAGTATTTT.